This is a list of T cell receptor beta chains from one sample in a study of cytomegalovirus exposure and HLA in healthy donors. Data came from immunoSEQ multiplex PCR; TCRdb stores just in-frame clones and leaves some out. The table includes about 130,000 clones, approximately 87% detected once. Source material: PBMCs. All receptors come from a man between 18 and 29 years old in good health and CMV-seropositive. The CDR3 runs from the conserved cysteine through the conserved F or W. The D gene is left open where the match is weak. Where a row states a size, it is once, few, many or the class of an expanded clone; other rows omit it.

size: once
J: TRBJ2-1
D: TRBD2
V: TRBV4-1
DNA: TGCGCCAGCAGCCAAGAACCTAGCGGGGGACCTTACAATGAGCAGTTCTTC
CDR3: CASSQEPSGGPYNEQFF

size: NA
J: TRBJ2-5
D: TRBD1
V: TRBV7-3
DNA: TGTGCCAGCAGCCAGTTTACAGGGGTGGAGACCCAGTACTTC
CDR3: CASSQFTGVETQYF

size: NA
J: TRBJ2-1
D: TRBD2
V: TRBV7-6
DNA: TGTGCCAGCAGCTTAGGGCTAGCGGGGAGGGAGCAGTTCTTC
CDR3: CASSLGLAGREQFF

size: NA
J: TRBJ2-5
D: TRBD2
V: TRBV5-1
DNA: TGCGCCAGCAGCTTGGTAGCGGGCTCCCAAGAGACCCAGTACTTC
CDR3: CASSLVAGSQETQYF

size: NA
J: TRBJ1-1
D: NA
V: TRBV7-6
DNA: TGTGCCAGCAGCCCAAACTTCGGGGGGAACACTGAAGCTTTCTTT
CDR3: CASSPNFGGNTEAFF

size: once
J: TRBJ1-6
D: NA
V: TRBV7-9
DNA: TGTGCCAGCAGCTTAGGAGCGGGGGGAGAAAATTCACCCCTCCACTTT
CDR3: CASSLGAGGENSPLHF

size: NA
J: TRBJ1-2
D: NA
V: TRBV2
DNA: TGTGCCAAGAGGGCGGGGGTCCATGGCTACACCTTC
CDR3: CAKRAGVHGYTF

size: NA
J: TRBJ2-1
D: NA
V: TRBV7-9
DNA: TGTGCCAGCAGCTTAGAAGTATCCACCGGGTACAATGAGCAGTTCTTC
CDR3: CASSLEVSTGYNEQFF

size: NA
J: TRBJ2-6
D: NA
V: TRBV14
DNA: TGTGCCAGCAGCCAAGGCGTCTCTGGGGCCAACGTCCTGACTTTC
CDR3: CASSQGVSGANVLTF

size: NA
J: TRBJ2-2
D: NA
V: TRBV19
DNA: TGTGCCAGTAGTATTAGTACAGGCGCGAACACCGGGGAGCTGTTTTTT
CDR3: CASSISTGANTGELFF

size: NA
J: TRBJ1-2
D: NA
V: TRBV4-2
DNA: TGTGCCAGCAGCCAAGGAGAATATGGCTACACCTTC
CDR3: CASSQGEYGYTF

size: few
J: TRBJ2-3
D: TRBD2
V: TRBV7-8
DNA: TGTGCCAGCAGCTCAGAGGTAGCGGGGTCGATGGAAGATACGCAGTATTTT
CDR3: CASSSEVAGSMEDTQYF

size: NA
J: TRBJ2-4
D: TRBD1
V: TRBV5-4
DNA: TGTGCCAGCAGAGGACAGGGGGCTTCGGGCATTCAGTACTTC
CDR3: CASRGQGASGIQYF

size: NA
J: TRBJ1-4
D: TRBD1
V: TRBV6-4
DNA: TGTGCCAGCAGCTTAGGCGCGGGACAGGGGTATGTAATGCCGGATGAAAAACTGTTTTTT
CDR3: CASSLGAGQGYVMPDEKLFF

size: NA
J: TRBJ2-7
D: NA
V: TRBV5-4
DNA: TGTGCCAGCAGCCGGACAGGGAGGGACTACGAGCAGTACTTC
CDR3: CASSRTGRDYEQYF

size: NA
J: TRBJ2-5
D: NA
V: TRBV11-2
DNA: TGTGCCAGCAGCTTAACCGCGGAGACCCAGTACTTC
CDR3: CASSLTAETQYF

size: NA
J: TRBJ2-5
D: TRBD2
V: TRBV11-2
DNA: TGTGCCAGCAGCTTAAGCGCGGGAGGGCAAGAGACCCAGTACTTC
CDR3: CASSLSAGGQETQYF

size: NA
J: TRBJ2-2
D: NA
V: TRBV5-1
DNA: TGCGCCAGCAGCCTGGAGGGGGGGGACACCGGGGAGCTGTTTTTT
CDR3: CASSLEGGDTGELFF

size: NA
J: TRBJ1-3
D: NA
V: TRBV5-1
DNA: TGCGCCAGCAGCGCCCAGACAGGTTCTGGAAACACCATATATTTT
CDR3: CASSAQTGSGNTIYF

size: few
J: TRBJ2-7
D: TRBD2
V: TRBV4-1
DNA: TGCGCCAGCAGCCAAGGAACTAGCGGGGGGACCTACGAGCAGTACTTC
CDR3: CASSQGTSGGTYEQYF

size: NA
J: TRBJ2-7
D: NA
V: TRBV4-1
DNA: TGCGCCAGCAGCCAATTTTCGTTCAGCAGAACGACTATCGAGCAGTACTTC
CDR3: CASSQFSFSRTTIEQYF

size: few
J: TRBJ2-7
D: NA
V: TRBV5-6
DNA: TGTGCCAGCAGCTTGTTCTCCGAGCAGTACTTC
CDR3: CASSLFSEQYF

size: NA
J: TRBJ2-3
D: NA
V: TRBV28
DNA: TGTGCCAGCAGTTTCTCGGATACGCAGTATTTT
CDR3: CASSFSDTQYF

size: NA
J: TRBJ2-1
D: TRBD2
V: TRBV7-3
DNA: TGTGCCAGCAGCTTCGGTAGCGGGGGCCAGGGCTACAATGAGCAGTTCTTC
CDR3: CASSFGSGGQGYNEQFF

size: NA
J: TRBJ2-3
D: NA
V: TRBV15
DNA: TGTGCCACCAGCAGAGATGCCGGGACAGATACGCAGTATTTT
CDR3: CATSRDAGTDTQYF

size: NA
J: TRBJ1-1
D: NA
V: TRBV19
DNA: TGTGCCAGTAGTCCGGCACTACTCTACACTGAAGCTTTCTTT
CDR3: CASSPALLYTEAFF

size: NA
J: TRBJ2-2
D: TRBD2
V: TRBV6-5
DNA: TGTGCCAGCAGTTACGGGGGGGCGGGGGGCGGGGAGCTGTTTTTT
CDR3: CASSYGGAGGGELFF

size: NA
J: TRBJ2-1
D: NA
V: TRBV6-1
DNA: TGTGCCAGCAGTGAGATGGGGTATCCAGGGGAGCAGTTCTTC
CDR3: CASSEMGYPGEQFF

size: NA
J: TRBJ2-7
D: TRBD1
V: TRBV6-5
DNA: TGTGCCAGCAGTTACGGGGACAGCTTCTACGAGCAGTACTTC
CDR3: CASSYGDSFYEQYF

size: NA
J: TRBJ1-2
D: TRBD1
V: TRBV15
DNA: TGTGCCACCAGCATTGACAGGGGGTTCGACTATGGCTACACCTTC
CDR3: CATSIDRGFDYGYTF

size: NA
J: TRBJ2-7
D: NA
V: TRBV19
DNA: TGTGCCAGTAGCATGTCCTACGGTTCGGAGCAGTACTTC
CDR3: CASSMSYGSEQYF

size: NA
J: TRBJ1-4
D: NA
V: TRBV5-1
DNA: TGCGCCAGCAGCCAAGACAGTGGGAATGAAAAACTGTTTTTT
CDR3: CASSQDSGNEKLFF

size: NA
J: TRBJ2-7
D: TRBD1
V: TRBV11-1
DNA: TGTGCCAGCAGCCAAGGACAGGGTTTGACCTACGAGCAGTACTTC
CDR3: CASSQGQGLTYEQYF

size: NA
J: TRBJ1-2
D: NA
V: TRBV19
DNA: TGTGCCAGTGGGCCAAAAGGGGGAGGCTACACCTTC
CDR3: CASGPKGGGYTF

size: NA
J: TRBJ2-7
D: TRBD1
V: TRBV5-1
DNA: TGCGCCAGCAGCTTGCCCGGGACAGGGGGCTACGAGCAGTACTTC
CDR3: CASSLPGTGGYEQYF

size: NA
J: TRBJ2-1
D: TRBD2
V: TRBV9
DNA: TGTGCCAGCAGCGTAGGGGGACTAGCGGGGGATGAGCAGTTCTTC
CDR3: CASSVGGLAGDEQFF

size: NA
J: TRBJ2-2
D: TRBD1
V: TRBV9
DNA: TGTGCCAGCAGCGTAGGTGGGGGGACAGGGAACACCGGGGAGCTGTTTTTT
CDR3: CASSVGGGTGNTGELFF

size: few
J: TRBJ2-3
D: NA
V: TRBV5-1
DNA: TGCGCCAGCAGCCTACAGGGCCAATACACAGATACGCAGTATTTT
CDR3: CASSLQGQYTDTQYF

size: NA
J: TRBJ2-3
D: NA
V: TRBV11-2
DNA: TGTGCCAGCGCGGGCACCCCCACAGATACGCAGTATTTT
CDR3: CASAGTPTDTQYF

size: few
J: TRBJ1-5
D: NA
V: TRBV6-1
DNA: TGTGCCAGCAGTGATCTGGCCCCACGGGGGAATCAGCCCCAGCATTTT
CDR3: CASSDLAPRGNQPQHF

size: NA
J: TRBJ2-7
D: TRBD1
V: TRBV15
DNA: TGTGCCCCGCCGCTAGGGGGCAGCTCCTACGAGCAGTACTTC
CDR3: CAPPLGGSSYEQYF

size: many
J: TRBJ1-2
D: TRBD1
V: TRBV18
DNA: TGTGCCAGCTCCCCCGACAGGGATACTAACTATGGCTACACCTTC
CDR3: CASSPDRDTNYGYTF

size: NA
J: TRBJ2-7
D: TRBD1
V: TRBV7-2
DNA: TGTGCCAGCAGAAGGGACAGGGGGGTCTACGAGCAGTACTTC
CDR3: CASRRDRGVYEQYF

size: once
J: TRBJ2-7
D: NA
V: TRBV2
DNA: TGTGCCAGCAGTGAACTACAGGGTAGCTACGAGCAGTACTTC
CDR3: CASSELQGSYEQYF

size: NA
J: TRBJ2-7
D: TRBD2
V: TRBV18
DNA: TGTGCCAGCGAGTCGGGGGGATCCTACGAGCAGTACTTC
CDR3: CASESGGSYEQYF

size: NA
J: TRBJ2-3
D: TRBD2
V: TRBV6-4
DNA: TGTGCCAGCAGTGACTCAAGCGGGGGGGCGACAGATACGCAGTATTTT
CDR3: CASSDSSGGATDTQYF

size: NA
J: TRBJ1-2
D: TRBD1
V: TRBV2
DNA: TGTGCCAGCAAGCCTGGTGGGACAGGGGCTAACTATGGCTACACCTTC
CDR3: CASKPGGTGANYGYTF

size: NA
J: TRBJ2-5
D: TRBD2
V: TRBV2
DNA: TGTGCCAGCAGACGGACTAGCGGGGGGGAACTTCAAGAGACCCAGTACTTC
CDR3: CASRRTSGGELQETQYF

size: NA
J: TRBJ1-1
D: TRBD1
V: TRBV7-2
DNA: TGTGCCAGCAGCGAGACAGGGGGAGCTTTCTTT
CDR3: CASSETGGAFF

size: NA
J: TRBJ2-7
D: NA
V: TRBV5-6
DNA: TGTGCCAGCAGCCTCGGCCGTACTACGACCTACGAGCAGTACTTC
CDR3: CASSLGRTTTYEQYF

size: NA
J: TRBJ2-1
D: NA
V: TRBV20-1
DNA: TGCAGTGCTAGGGGAGACTTTCAGTTCTTC
CDR3: CSARGDFQFF

size: NA
J: TRBJ1-2
D: NA
V: TRBV5-5
DNA: TGTGCCAGCAGCTTGGGGGACTCTCGATATGGCTACACCTTC
CDR3: CASSLGDSRYGYTF

size: NA
J: TRBJ1-2
D: NA
V: TRBV6-5
DNA: TGTGCCAGCACCGCAGGAGGATACGGCTACACCTTC
CDR3: CASTAGGYGYTF

size: NA
J: TRBJ1-1
D: NA
V: TRBV6-6
DNA: TGTGCCAGCAGTTGGGGGCAGAACACTGAAGCTTTCTTT
CDR3: CASSWGQNTEAFF

size: NA
J: TRBJ2-7
D: TRBD2
V: TRBV4-1
DNA: TGCGCCAGCAGCCATCGGGGGGAAGGGTACGAGCAGTACTTC
CDR3: CASSHRGEGYEQYF

size: NA
J: TRBJ2-5
D: TRBD2
V: TRBV29-1
DNA: TGCAGCGTCCCGTTGGGAGGGTCCGAGACCCAGTACTTC
CDR3: CSVPLGGSETQYF

size: NA
J: TRBJ2-3
D: TRBD2
V: TRBV6-4
DNA: TGTGCCAGCAGTGAAGAGACTAGCGGGGGCGCAGATACGCAGTATTTT
CDR3: CASSEETSGGADTQYF

size: NA
J: TRBJ2-3
D: NA
V: TRBV2
DNA: TGTGCCAGCTCAGCTAGCTTTATCCCAGATACGCAGTATTTT
CDR3: CASSASFIPDTQYF

size: NA
J: TRBJ1-6
D: NA
V: TRBV27
DNA: TGTGCCAGCAGTTTATCGGGGGCAGGGGCCCCTAATTCACCCCTCCACTTT
CDR3: CASSLSGAGAPNSPLHF